The 16 T cell receptor beta chains reported below all come from one sample, sequenced in a study of tumor-infiltrating lymphocytes in primary liver carcinoma. Starting material for RNA and DNA co-extraction consisted of roughly 18-34 mg of unsorted bulk tissue. Total RNA (roughly 530 ng) served as template for TCR beta cDNA synthesis primed by a constant-region primer. Three nested multiplex PCR rounds, a slightly modified ARM-PCR method, built the TCR beta libraries. TRBV1-TRBV30 forward primers paired with a C-beta reverse primer were used in the first two PCR rounds, which ran approximately 10 cycles each. TCRdb ran MiXCR on the multiplex PCR reads and lists one entry per CDR3 protein. The sample shows approximately 76,000 distinct CDR3 sequences, about 70% of them seen only once. The sample was liver tumor tissue from sampling region 4. Regarding subset: tumor region T4, right-lateral pole. The receptors here all came from a woman aged 60-75 years with primary liver carcinoma and hepatitis B virus infection.

As regards this clonotype: The junction and the germline gene differ at one end; a read error may be behind it. The rearrangement uses TRBV11-1 and TRBJ2-2; tentative D call: TRBD2 (5 bases). Germline CDR1 is SGHAT and CDR2 is FQDESV (reference sequence). This CDR3 spans 17 amino acids. Here the CDR3 DNA reads TGTGCCAACAGCGCCCGGCCATTCCTAGTTAACACCGGGGAACTGCTATTT. Its translation is CANSARPFLVNTGELLF.

As concerns this clonotype: A read error is possible here, since a much larger clone lies one base away. CDR3 sequence (DNA): TGTGCCAGCAGTTTATCGCTCGGGGGGCGGCAGCATCAAGATACGCAGTATTTT. This codes for CASSLSLGGRQHQDTQYF. This chain uses TRBV28 with TRBJ2-3; possibly TRBD2 for D (7 bases). The V and J ends lost 1 base and 5 bases respectively, with 22 bases between them. This CDR3 has 18 residues. The germline V gene has CDR1 MDHEN and CDR2 SYDVKM.

Turning to this clonotype: Possible read error: a much larger clone is one base away. The chain employs TRBV5-1 and TRBJ2-2; 9 positions agree with TRBD1. Germline-derived CDR1 and CDR2 are SGHRS and YFSETQ. The CDR3 length is 15 residues. CDR3 in amino acids: CASSAGTGITGELLF. In DNA form, the CDR3 reads TGCGCCAGCAGTGCGGGGACAGGGATTACCGGGGAGCTGCTTTTT.

Of note for this clonotype: Without the conserved terminal phenylalanine or tryptophan, this CDR3 likely stems from a read error. The chain joins TRBV20-1 to TRBJ2-3, with TRBD2 identical over 12 bases. V shed 3 bases, J shed 3 bases, and the junction held 10 bases outside the gene matches. Germline assignment: CDR1 DFQATT and CDR2 SNEGSKA (reference sequence). The CDR3 has 17 residues. DNA for the CDR3: TGCAGTGCTAGGACTAGCGGGAGCTCCTTAAAGACAGATACGCAGTATTTA. This sequence encodes CSARTSGSSLKTDTQYL.

The J gene is TRBJ2-3, the V gene TRBV6-5; tentatively, D is TRBD2 (6 bases). Germline V lookup: CDR1 MNHEY, CDR2 SVGAGI. The CDR3 has 15 amino acids. The germline V and J ends were trimmed by 7 bases and 1 base, with 15 bases remaining between them. Written as DNA, the CDR3 is TGTGCCAGCAATTATTCAGCTAGCGGCACAGATACGCAGTATTTT. This gives the protein CASNYSASGTDTQYF.

Comments on this clonotype: One base away lies a much larger clone, so this may be a sequencing read error. The rearrangement links TRBV28 to TRBJ2-2; D is ambiguous. Germline V lookup: CDR1 MDHEN, CDR2 SYDVKM. The CDR3 is 14 amino acids. DNA for the CDR3: TGTGTCAGCAGTTTCTGGGCGAACACCGGGGAGCTGTTTTTT. Protein product: CVSSFWANTGELFF.

The CDR3 spells CANRYGGTGLTDTQYF. For the CDR3, the DNA is TGTGCCAACAGATACGGGGGGACAGGTCTAACAGATACGCAGTATTTT. This sequence joins TRBV5-4 and TRBJ2-3; a possible D gene is TRBD1 (8 bases). There are 16 residues in the CDR3. V lost 9 bases to trimming and J lost 3 bases, with 23 bases between them. Germline V gives CDR1 SGHNT, CDR2 YYREEE (reference sequence).

This rearrangement joins TRBV28 to TRBJ2-3; D is unresolved. Germline V gene lookup returns CDR1 MDHEN and CDR2 SYDVKM. V was shortened by 5 bases and J by 15 bases, with 24 bases between the two germline ends. The CDR3 totals 14 residues. In nucleotides, the CDR3 is TGTGCCAGCAGTCTTGTGGATTACACAGATATGCACTATTTT. The encoded protein is CASSLVDYTDMHYF.

In the case of this clonotype: A read error may explain this, as a much larger clone is one base away. The CDR3 coding sequence is TGCGCCAGCAGCTTGGGGACTTGGACAGGGACTAGCTCCTACGAGCAGCACTTC. Protein sequence: CASSLGTWTGTSSYEQHF. J is TRBJ2-7 and V is TRBV5-1; weak D call: TRBD2 (9 bases). Germline CDR1 SGHRS, CDR2 YFSETQ. The CDR3 is 18 residues long.

There are many counts of this clonotype. The chain joins TRBV28 to TRBJ2-7, with 11 positions matching TRBD1. The CDR3 contains 15 residues. CDR1 MDHEN and CDR2 SYDVKM come from the germline V gene. Trimming took 6 bases from V and 1 from J; bases not matched to a gene: 5. The CDR3 reads CASSWTGGLSYEQYF. The CDR3 bases are TGTGCCAGCAGCTGGACAGGGGGCTTATCCTACGAGCAGTACTTC. Complete variable domain (other parts from reference TRBV28 and TRBJ2-7): DVKVTQSSRYLVKRTGEKVFLECVQDMDHENMFWYRQDPGLGLRLIYFSYDVKMKEKGDIPEGYSVSREKKERFSLILESASTNQTSMYLCASSWTGGLSYEQYFGPGTRLTVT.

This clonotype came up many times. CDR3 in amino acids: CASNPRGAMNTEAFF. The CDR3 nucleotides are TGCGCCAGCAACCCGAGGGGGGCAATGAACACTGAAGCTTTCTTT. The gene calls are TRBV5-1 and TRBJ1-1, with D possibly TRBD1 on 6 matching bases. The CDR3 has 15 amino acids. The germline V gene has CDR1 SGHRS and CDR2 YFSETQ. V lost 6 bases, J lost 0 bases, and 15 bases lay in between.

With respect to this clonotype: As the CDR3 is not closed by the conserved phenylalanine or tryptophan, this likely results from a read error. The chain carries TRBV5-4 and TRBJ2-3, with a tentative D call TRBD2 (5 bases). V lost 0 bases and J lost 2, with 16 bases in between. Germline V gene lookup returns CDR1 SGHNT and CDR2 YYREEE (reference sequence). The CDR3 length is 17 residues. The CDR3 loop reads CASSLGPSRTDTDTQYL. The CDR3 DNA is TGTGCCAGCAGCTTGGGGCCTAGCAGGACCGACACAGATACGCAGTATCTT.

Note on this clonotype: This likely comes from a read error, as the CDR3 has no conserved phenylalanine or tryptophan at its end. The V call is TRBV12-3 or TRBV12-4, the J call TRBJ1-1; weak D call: TRBD1 (5 bases). This CDR3 is 17 amino acids long. CDR3: CASRDGRDTIPNTEAFL. Written as DNA, the CDR3 is TGTGCTAGCAGGGATGGGAGAGATACCATTCCGAACACTGAAGCTTTCTTG.

Concerning this clonotype: Since no conserved phenylalanine or tryptophan closes the CDR3, a read error is the likely cause. The chain recombines TRBV6-6 with TRBJ2-7; the D gene is possibly TRBD1 (5 bases). The CDR3 runs 11 residues. Germline V gives CDR1 MNHNY, CDR2 SVGAGI (reference sequence). This CDR3 reads CASSYKGEQYL. CDR3 nucleotides: TGTGCCAGTAGTTACAAGGGGGAGCAGTACTTA.

About this clonotype: A single base separates this from a much larger clone, so it may be a read error. The genes are TRBV5-1 and TRBJ2-1; perhaps TRBD2 as D (5 bases). The CDR3 extends over 15 amino acids. Germline lookup yields CDR1 SGHRS and CDR2 YFSETQ. The DNA for the CDR3 is TGCGCCAGCAGCTTGCTTGCGGGTGCCTACAATGGGCAGTTCTTC. This gives the protein CASSLLAGAYNGQFF.

This clonotype was observed a single time. A junction end diverges from the germline sequence, so it may reflect a read error. The chain is built from TRBV5-4 and TRBJ2-1; 8 nucleotides line up with TRBD2. The length of the CDR3 is 17 residues. The germline V gene encodes CDR1 SGHNT and CDR2 YYREEE (reference sequence). The CDR3 DNA reads TGTGCCAGCTGCCCCGAACCGGGACTAGTGGGCGACAATGAGCAGTCCTTC. Amino acid sequence: CASCPEPGLVGDNEQSF.